These 6 T cell receptor beta chains came from one sample sequenced in a study of blood T cell repertoires in COVID-19 (dated by TCRdb to the early 2020s). The library was prepared using the immunoSEQ multiplex PCR assay. Held by TCRdb, this immuneACCESS table contains in-frame sequences only and omits some clones. Under half of the omission traces to an unresolved V gene where checked; the cause of the rest is unknown. Within this sample are over 65,000 clones, with under 90% of them counted one time only. The leading ten clones occupy more than 10% of the sample. Sequenced: peripheral blood. These receptors were collected from a woman aged 40-49 years with active or convalescent COVID-19.

The chain has TRBV14 and TRBJ2-7; no clear D. V lost 4 bases to trimming and J lost 1 base, with 8 bases between them. The CDR3 contains 13 residues. Germline V gene data show CDR1 as SGHDN and CDR2 as FVKESK. The CDR3 DNA is TGTGCCAGCAGCCCGGTTAATTCCTACGAGCAGTACTTC. This encodes CASSPVNSYEQYF.

V gene TRBV18 combines with J gene TRBJ2-7, with 9 bases fitting TRBD1. V was clipped by 3 bases and J by 11 bases; unmatched bases: 2. The CDR3 has 11 amino acids. CDR1 and CDR2 from the germline V gene are KGHSH and LQKENI. CDR3 in DNA: TGTGCCAGCTCACCCGGGACAGGGAAGTACTTC. The encoded protein is CASSPGTGKYF.

V is TRBV7-6 and J is TRBJ2-1; D gene uncertain. V was shortened by 3 bases and J by 8 bases, with 11 bases between the two germline ends. CDR1 is SGHVS and CDR2 is FNYEAQ in the germline V gene. The CDR3 is 13 residues long. CDR3 DNA sequence: TGTGCCAGCAGCTTCGACTGGATAGATGAGCAGTTCTTC. Protein sequence: CASSFDWIDEQFF.

This clone occurred once. The CDR3 is CASSLSFGGSNNEQFF. CDR3 DNA: TGTGCCAGCAGTTTATCTTTCGGCGGGAGCAACAATGAGCAGTTCTTC. The chain links TRBV27 to TRBJ2-1; TRBD2 aligns across 7 bases. V shed 0 bases, J shed 5 bases, and the junction held 7 bases outside the gene matches. Germline values: CDR1 MNHEY, CDR2 SMNVEV (reference sequence). The CDR3 has 16 residues.

The gene calls are TRBV18 and TRBJ1-2; D perhaps matches TRBD1 (6 bases). The CDR3 runs 14 residues. Germline-derived CDR1 and CDR2 are KGHSH and LQKENI. Trimming cost V 8 bases and J 2 bases, with 15 bases left between them. CDR3 loop: CASAQDSSNYGYTF. CDR3 sequence (DNA): TGTGCCAGCGCGCAGGACAGCTCAAACTATGGCTACACCTTC. The full variable domain, rest sourced from reference TRBV18 and TRBJ1-2, is NAGVMQNPRHLVRRRGQEARLRCSPMKGHSHVYWYRQLPEEGLKFMVYLQKENIIDESGMPKERFSAEFPKEGPSILRIQQVVRGDSAAYFCASAQDSSNYGYTFGSGTRLTVV.

J is TRBJ2-6 and V is TRBV5-4, with TRBD2 as a possible D gene (6 bases). Germline V gene data show CDR1 as SGHNT and CDR2 as YYREEE (reference sequence). The CDR3 runs 17 residues. The V end was cut by 1 base, the J end by 4 bases, with 15 bases between. CDR3 amino acids: CASSLLGGSGGANVLTF. The CDR3 DNA is TGTGCCAGCAGCTTGTTGGGGGGTTCGGGAGGGGCCAACGTCCTGACTTTC.